This record looks at one T cell receptor (beta chain) sequence and its context. The antigen remains unidentified. The repertoire was sequenced with immunoSEQ multiplex PCR; TCRdb's copy has only in-frame clones and lacks some. The table lists some 140,000 clones, about 88% of them singletons. This sample is part of a study of T cell responses to AZD1222 COVID-19 vaccine. The overall study: Second-dose groups at about 4 or about 12 weeks were pooled. Findings and caveats of the study: Clonal diversity may have been underestimated in mostly white British donors. Spike was spanned by vaccine-associated CD4 TCRs, which were dominant at 160-218 and 743-854.

V was pared by 1 base and J by 6 bases, with 14 bases between. The CDR3 spans 15 residues. Germline V CDR1 and CDR2: SGHAT, FQNNGV. The chain couples TRBV11-2 to TRBJ2-3; D is ambiguous. Sequences were derived from peripheral blood, sampled on day 0 of AZD1222 vaccination. This TCR was sampled from an adult in good health. The CDR3 DNA sequence: TGTGCCAGCAGCTTAGTTGGCTTCTCACGGGATACGCAGTATTTT. It specifies CASSLVGFSRDTQYF.